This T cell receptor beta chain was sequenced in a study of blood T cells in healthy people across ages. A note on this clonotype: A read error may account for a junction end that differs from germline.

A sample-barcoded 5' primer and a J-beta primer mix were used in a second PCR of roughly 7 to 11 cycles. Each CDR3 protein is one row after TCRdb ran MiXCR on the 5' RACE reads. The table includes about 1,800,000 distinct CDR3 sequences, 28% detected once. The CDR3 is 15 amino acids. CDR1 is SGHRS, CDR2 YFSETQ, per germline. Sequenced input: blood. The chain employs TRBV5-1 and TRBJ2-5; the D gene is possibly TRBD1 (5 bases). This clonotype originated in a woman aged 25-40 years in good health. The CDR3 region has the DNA TGCGCCAGCAGCAACCAAGGTCAGGGCCGAGAGACCCGGTACTTC. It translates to CASSNQGQGRETRYF.